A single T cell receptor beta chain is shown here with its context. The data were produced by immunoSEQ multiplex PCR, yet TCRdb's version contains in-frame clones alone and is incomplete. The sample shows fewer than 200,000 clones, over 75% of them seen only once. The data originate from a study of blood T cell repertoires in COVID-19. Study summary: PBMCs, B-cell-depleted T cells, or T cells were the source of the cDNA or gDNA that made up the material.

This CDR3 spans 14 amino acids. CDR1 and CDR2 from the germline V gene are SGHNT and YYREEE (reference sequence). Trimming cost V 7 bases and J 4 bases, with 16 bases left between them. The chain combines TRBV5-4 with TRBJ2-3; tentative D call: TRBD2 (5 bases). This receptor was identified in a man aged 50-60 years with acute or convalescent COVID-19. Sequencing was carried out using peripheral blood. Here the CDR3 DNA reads TGTGCCAGCGGACTGTACAGTGGGGCAGATACGCAGTATTTT. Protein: CASGLYSGADTQYF.